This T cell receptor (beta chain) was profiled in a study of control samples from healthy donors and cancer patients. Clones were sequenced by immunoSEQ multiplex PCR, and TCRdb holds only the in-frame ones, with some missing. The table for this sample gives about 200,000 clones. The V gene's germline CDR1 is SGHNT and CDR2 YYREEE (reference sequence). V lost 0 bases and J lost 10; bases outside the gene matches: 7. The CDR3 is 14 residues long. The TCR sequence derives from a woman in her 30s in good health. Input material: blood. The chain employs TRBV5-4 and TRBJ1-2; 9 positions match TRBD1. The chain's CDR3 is CASSLEWDRVSYTF. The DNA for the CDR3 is TGTGCCAGCAGCTTGGAATGGGACAGGGTATCCTACACCTTC. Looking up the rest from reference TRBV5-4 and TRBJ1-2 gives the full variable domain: ETGVTQSPTHLIKTRGQQVTLRCSSQSGHNTVSWYQQALGQGPQFIFQYYREEENGRGNFPPRFSGLQFPNYSSELNVNALELDDSALYLCASSLEWDRVSYTFGSGTRLTVV.